The 24 T cell receptor beta chains below all came from one sample that was sequenced in a study of beta chain features in type 1 diabetes. Study-level results: Shortening that was moderate but significant affected the TCRB CDR3s of Type 1 diabetes patients in all four CD4+ subsets.

The investigators reverse transcribed all of the isolated RNA, so they sequenced expressed TCRB transcripts. The method was immunoSEQ multiplex PCR; TCRdb's version includes in-frame clones alone and lacks a portion of them. The sample lists about 68,000 clones, approximately 50% occurring once. For these TCRs, the target antigens are not known. Material: central memory CD4+ T cells from blood. These receptor sequences come from a man aged 30 to 45 with type 1 diabetes.

V is TRBV19 and J is TRBJ1-5, with D perhaps TRBD1 (6 bases). Trimming pared 9 bases from V and 4 bases from J, leaving 13 bases between. Looked up from germline, CDR1 is LNHDA and CDR2 is SQIVND (reference sequence). The CDR3 covers 13 residues. Here the CDR3 reads CASSGAANQPQHF. DNA of the CDR3: TGTGCCAGCTCAGGGGCAGCAAATCAGCCCCAGCATTTT.

The chain employs TRBV6-1 and TRBJ1-1; 8 nucleotides align to TRBD1. Germline V gene sequence: CDR1 MNHNS, CDR2 SASEGT. Germline trimming cut 4 bases from V and 3 bases from J; bases unmatched to any gene: 10. The CDR3 is 16 amino acids. DNA for the CDR3: TGTGCCAGCAGTGCCACCGCAGGGGGCGCTGACACTGAAGCTTTCTTT. It encodes CASSATAGGADTEAFF.

DNA for the CDR3: TGTGCCAGCAGCTTCCCCGGCGGAGGCCCCTACGAGCAGTACTTC. Residues: CASSFPGGGPYEQYF. The chain carries TRBV7-8 and TRBJ2-7, with D perhaps TRBD2 (5 bases). Germline CDR1 reads SGHVS; CDR2 reads FQNEAQ. Trimming removed 3 bases at V and 2 bases at J, with 14 bases between. The CDR3 is 15 residues long.

The chain recombines TRBV5-1 with TRBJ1-2, with D possibly being TRBD1 (6 bases). Trimming cost V 3 bases and J 0 bases, with 6 bases left between them. The CDR3 runs 13 residues. Germline V gene lookup returns CDR1 SGHRS and CDR2 YFSETQ. Here the CDR3 DNA reads TGCGCCAGCAGCTGGACAGCTAACTATGGCTACACCTTC. Its protein product is CASSWTANYGYTF.

This chain connects TRBV19 to TRBJ2-2; TRBD2 is a possible D gene (5 bases). This CDR3 contains 12 residues. Trimming took off 5 bases at V and 7 bases at J, with 8 bases between the two ends. Germline CDR1 is LNHDA and CDR2 is SQIVND (reference sequence). CDR3 region: CASSPGGGELFF. CDR3 bases: TGTGCCAGTAGTCCCGGAGGCGGGGAGCTGTTTTTT.

V gene TRBV4-1 combines with J gene TRBJ2-7, with 10 nucleotides matching TRBD2. The CDR3 consists of 16 residues. Germline CDR1 and CDR2: MGHRA and YSYEKL. Trimming at V came to 3 bases and at J to 0 bases, leaving 5 bases not matched to a gene. CDR3 in amino acids: CASSQPTSGVSYEQYF. As DNA, the CDR3 is TGCGCCAGCAGCCAGCCTACTAGCGGGGTCTCCTACGAGCAGTACTTC.

This clone was counted between two and nine times. The V and J genes are TRBV2 and TRBJ2-5; no definite D call. Trimming stripped 4 bases from V and 4 bases from J, with 10 bases between. The germline V gene encodes CDR1 SNHLY and CDR2 FYNNEI. The CDR3 loop spans 13 amino acids. The CDR3 region has the DNA TGTGCCAGCAGTGTTGGGCGACGAGAGACCCAGTACTTC. Translated: CASSVGRRETQYF.

V usage is TRBV4-2 and J usage is TRBJ2-3; 11 bases are shared with TRBD1. The CDR3 covers 18 residues. Germline-derived CDR1 and CDR2 are LGHNA and YNFKEQ. V lost 0 bases, J lost 1 base, and 6 bases stayed unmatched. The CDR3 reads CASSQDPGQGAGTDTQYF. In DNA, the CDR3 is TGTGCCAGCAGCCAAGATCCCGGACAGGGGGCGGGCACAGATACGCAGTATTTT.

The chain has TRBV5-1 and TRBJ2-1; 7 nucleotides line up with TRBD1. J lost 1 base, V lost 3 bases, and 4 bases had no gene match. CDR1 is SGHRS, CDR2 YFSETQ, per germline. The CDR3 has 15 residues. The CDR3 DNA reads TGCGCCAGCAGCTCCGGGACAGTGTCCTACAATGAGCAGTTCTTC. This gives the protein CASSSGTVSYNEQFF.

This clone was observed a few times. V and J are TRBV28 and TRBJ1-2, with D possibly matching TRBD1 (5 bases). Germline CDR1 is MDHEN and CDR2 is SYDVKM. V lost 5 bases, J lost 7 bases, and 14 bases lay in between. The CDR3 has 13 residues. CDR3 residues: CASSTQALSGYTF. Written as DNA, the CDR3 is TGTGCCAGCAGTACACAGGCTTTAAGTGGCTACACCTTC.

V gene TRBV6-6 combines with J gene TRBJ2-5; no clear D. The last part of the DNA fits TRBJ2-7 better; the J call may be wrong. The CDR3 totals 16 residues. Germline CDR1 reads MNHNY; CDR2 reads SVGAGI (reference sequence). CDR3 sequence reads: CASSSRTDGDSYEQYF. The CDR3 DNA reads TGTGCCAGCAGTTCGAGGACGGATGGGGACTCCTACGAGCAGTACTTC.

CDR3 protein: CASSLVGLAGVYNEQFF. Here the CDR3 DNA reads TGTGCCAGCAGCTTAGTGGGACTAGCGGGGGTGTACAATGAGCAGTTCTTC. V gene TRBV7-2 combines with J gene TRBJ2-1; TRBD2 matches at 14 bases. Germline V CDR1 and CDR2: SGHTA, FQGNSA. The CDR3 has 17 amino acids. V lost 1 base, J lost 4 bases, and 3 bases stayed unmatched.

This clone was picked up a small number of times. The V call is TRBV19, the J call TRBJ2-5, with TRBD1 identical over 8 bases. Germline trimming cut 3 bases from V and 4 bases from J; bases unmatched to any gene: 4. CDR1 and CDR2 (germline): LNHDA, SQIVND (reference sequence). This CDR3 is 14 amino acids long. The CDR3 loop reads CASSIRGQGETQYF. CDR3 sequence (DNA): TGTGCCAGTAGTATCAGGGGGCAAGGAGAGACCCAGTACTTC.

Regarding this clone: Other DNA sequences within the sample encode an identical CDR3. This chain uses TRBV18 with TRBJ1-2, with 7 bases lining up with TRBD1. After removal of 3 bases from V and 4 bases from J, the junction contained 5 bases not matched to a gene. The germline CDR1 and CDR2 sequences are KGHSH and LQKENI. This CDR3 contains 14 residues. CDR3 region: CASSPNRDSYGYTF. In DNA form, the CDR3 reads TGTGCCAGCTCACCCAACAGGGACAGCTATGGCTACACCTTC.

The chain is built from TRBV29-1 and TRBJ2-2, with D perhaps matching TRBD1 (6 bases). V was clipped by 7 bases and J by 1 base, with 19 bases between them. The CDR3 has 16 amino acids. In germline, CDR1 is SQVTM, CDR2 ANQGSEA. CDR3 coding DNA: TGCAGCGCCCGAGGTATCTCGACAGGGAACACCGGGGAGCTGTTTTTT. The encoded protein is CSARGISTGNTGELFF.

This clone was observed a few times. The chain links TRBV11-2 to TRBJ2-7, with 14 positions matching TRBD2. This CDR3 comprises 15 residues. Trimming took 6 bases from V and 2 from J; bases not matched to a gene: 3. Germline V gene lookup returns CDR1 SGHAT and CDR2 FQNNGV. This chain's CDR3 is CASRGLAGVPYEQYF. CDR3 bases: TGTGCCAGCAGGGGACTAGCGGGAGTTCCCTACGAGCAGTACTTC.

The rearrangement joins TRBV19 to TRBJ2-3, with 7 bases identical to TRBD2. The CDR3 runs 15 residues. Germline-derived CDR1 and CDR2 are LNHDA and SQIVND (reference sequence). Trimming cost V 3 bases and J 4 bases; bases outside gene matches: 7. CDR3 region: CASSIRGRSPDTQYF. CDR3 sequence (DNA): TGTGCCAGTAGTATTCGCGGGAGAAGCCCAGATACGCAGTATTTT. Combining the CDR3 with reference TRBV19 and TRBJ2-3 gives the whole variable domain DGGITQSPKYLFRKEGQNVTLSCEQNLNHDAMYWYRQDPGQGLRLIYYSQIVNDFQKGDIAEGYSVSREKKESFPLTVTSAQKNPTAFYLCASSIRGRSPDTQYFGPGTRLTVL.

This clone was counted a few times. The rearrangement uses TRBV7-9 and TRBJ2-2; weak D call: TRBD2 (6 bases). Germline V lookup: CDR1 SEHNR, CDR2 FQNEAQ (reference sequence). This CDR3 has 15 amino acids. Trimming took off 1 base at V and 6 bases at J, with 12 bases between the two ends. The CDR3 sequence is CASSLGVGSPGELFF. CDR3 coding DNA: TGTGCCAGCAGCTTAGGGGTCGGGAGCCCCGGGGAGCTGTTTTTT.

The CDR3 sequence: CASSLALGDTQYF. In DNA, the CDR3 is TGTGCCAGCAGCTTAGCCCTCGGAGATACGCAGTATTTT. The V call is TRBV11-3, the J call TRBJ2-3, with unresolved D. Trimming shortened V by 1 base and J by 5 bases, and 7 bases separated the two germline ends. Germline assignment: CDR1 SGHNT and CDR2 YENEEA. The CDR3 covers 13 residues.

The V gene is TRBV6-6, the J gene TRBJ2-7; possibly TRBD2 for D (6 bases). Trimming cost V 2 bases and J 6 bases, with 14 bases left between them. The CDR3 loop spans 14 amino acids. From germline, CDR1 is MNHNY and CDR2 SVGAGI (reference sequence). In DNA, the CDR3 is TGTGCCAGCAGTTACACGGCTAGCGCTGGCGAGCAGTACTTC. Translated, it gives CASSYTASAGEQYF.

This clone has just a few counts. The chain links TRBV7-9 to TRBJ1-1; 8 bases map to TRBD1. V dropped 1 base and J dropped 3; count of bases not matched to a gene: 4. This CDR3 region has 15 residues. The V gene's germline CDR1 is SEHNR and CDR2 FQNEAQ (reference sequence). The CDR3 sequence is CASSLVGTGDTEAFF. The CDR3 DNA is TGTGCCAGCAGCTTAGTAGGGACAGGAGACACTGAAGCTTTCTTT.

The chain employs TRBV4-2 and TRBJ1-4, with TRBD1 matching over 10 bases. The V segment lost 3 bases and the J segment 7 bases; nucleotides outside the gene matches: 2. CDR1 LGHNA and CDR2 YNFKEQ come from the germline V gene. The CDR3 consists of 14 residues. CDR3 loop: CASSQRDRGEKLFF. The CDR3 DNA follows: TGTGCCAGCAGCCAGAGGGACAGGGGTGAAAAACTGTTTTTT.

CDR3 bases: TGCGCCAGCAGCGTACAGGGGGTCAATGAAAAACTGTTTTTT. This translates into CASSVQGVNEKLFF. The rearrangement joins TRBV5-1 to TRBJ1-4, with 8 bases lining up with TRBD1. This CDR3 contains 14 residues. The V gene end was trimmed by 4 bases and the J gene end by 5 bases; junction bases not matched to a gene: 4. Germline values: CDR1 SGHRS, CDR2 YFSETQ.

The V gene is TRBV7-2, the J gene TRBJ2-2; 8 nucleotides line up with TRBD2. Germline-derived CDR1 and CDR2 are SGHTA and FQGNSA. Trimming at V came to 0 bases and at J to 6 bases, leaving 0 bases not matched to a gene. This CDR3 region has 14 residues. Here the CDR3 reads CASSLARGAGELFF. The CDR3 region has the DNA TGTGCCAGCAGCTTAGCGCGGGGGGCCGGGGAGCTGTTTTTT.